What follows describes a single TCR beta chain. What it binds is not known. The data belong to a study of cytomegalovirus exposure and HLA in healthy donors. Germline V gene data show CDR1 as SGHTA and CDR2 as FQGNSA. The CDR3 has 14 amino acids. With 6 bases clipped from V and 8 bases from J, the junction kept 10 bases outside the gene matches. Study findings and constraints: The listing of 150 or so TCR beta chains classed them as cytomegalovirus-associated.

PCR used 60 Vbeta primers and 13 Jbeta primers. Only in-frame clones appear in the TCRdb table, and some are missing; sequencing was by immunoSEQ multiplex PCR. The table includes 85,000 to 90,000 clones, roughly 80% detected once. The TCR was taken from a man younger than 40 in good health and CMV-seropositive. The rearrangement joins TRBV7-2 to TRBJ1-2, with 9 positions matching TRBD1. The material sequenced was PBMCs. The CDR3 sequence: CASRRPGTGHGYTF. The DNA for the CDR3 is TGTGCCAGCAGGCGGCCCGGGACAGGGCACGGCTACACCTTC.